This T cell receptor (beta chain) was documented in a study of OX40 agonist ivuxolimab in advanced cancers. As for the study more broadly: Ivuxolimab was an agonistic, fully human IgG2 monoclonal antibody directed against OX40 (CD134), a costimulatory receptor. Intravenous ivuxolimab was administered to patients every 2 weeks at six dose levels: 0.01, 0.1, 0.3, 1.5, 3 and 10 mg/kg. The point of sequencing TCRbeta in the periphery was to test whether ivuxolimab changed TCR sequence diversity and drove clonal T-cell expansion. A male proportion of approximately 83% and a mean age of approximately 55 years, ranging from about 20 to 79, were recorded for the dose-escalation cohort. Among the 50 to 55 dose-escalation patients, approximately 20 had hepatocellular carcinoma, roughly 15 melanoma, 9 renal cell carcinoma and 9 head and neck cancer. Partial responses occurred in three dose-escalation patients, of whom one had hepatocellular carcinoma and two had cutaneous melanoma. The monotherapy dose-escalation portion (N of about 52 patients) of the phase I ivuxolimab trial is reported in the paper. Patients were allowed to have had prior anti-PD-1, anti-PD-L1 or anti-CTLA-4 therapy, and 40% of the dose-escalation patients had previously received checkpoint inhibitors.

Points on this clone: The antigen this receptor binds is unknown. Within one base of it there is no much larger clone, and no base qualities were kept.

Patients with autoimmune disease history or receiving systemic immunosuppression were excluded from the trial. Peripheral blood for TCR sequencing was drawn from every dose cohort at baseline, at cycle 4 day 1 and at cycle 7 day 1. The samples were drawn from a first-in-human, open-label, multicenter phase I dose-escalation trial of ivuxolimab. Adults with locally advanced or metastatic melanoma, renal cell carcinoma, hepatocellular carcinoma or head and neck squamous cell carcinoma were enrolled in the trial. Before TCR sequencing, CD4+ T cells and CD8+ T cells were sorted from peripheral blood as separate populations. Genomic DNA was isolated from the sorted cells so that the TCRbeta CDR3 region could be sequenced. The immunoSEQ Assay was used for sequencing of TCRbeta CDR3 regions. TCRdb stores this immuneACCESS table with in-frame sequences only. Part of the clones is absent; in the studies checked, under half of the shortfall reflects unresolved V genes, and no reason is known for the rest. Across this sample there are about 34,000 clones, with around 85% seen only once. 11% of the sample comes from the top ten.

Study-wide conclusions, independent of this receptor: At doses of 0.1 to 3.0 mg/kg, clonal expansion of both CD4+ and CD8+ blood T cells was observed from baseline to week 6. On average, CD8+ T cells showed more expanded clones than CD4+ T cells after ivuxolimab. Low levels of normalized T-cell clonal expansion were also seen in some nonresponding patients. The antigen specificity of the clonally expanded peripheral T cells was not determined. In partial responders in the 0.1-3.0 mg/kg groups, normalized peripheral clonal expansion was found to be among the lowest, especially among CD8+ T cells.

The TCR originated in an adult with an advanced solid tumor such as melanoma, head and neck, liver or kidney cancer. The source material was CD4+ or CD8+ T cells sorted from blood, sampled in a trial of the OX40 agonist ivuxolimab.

The nucleotide sequence is given as TGTGCCAGCAGCTTCACCTCAGGTCGGGGGAATACTGAAGCTTTCTTT. This codes for CASSFTSGRGNTEAFF. In this chain, TRBV11-2 is recombined with TRBJ1-1; the D segment could be TRBD1, given 5 matching bases. CDR1 and CDR2 (SGHAT, FQNNGV) derive from the germline V gene. V was cut back by 3 bases and J by 5 bases, leaving a gap of 19 bases between them. Including the terminal cysteine and phenylalanine, the CDR3 comprises 16 residues. The only DNA kept is the CDR3, 48 bases in frame from the first base.